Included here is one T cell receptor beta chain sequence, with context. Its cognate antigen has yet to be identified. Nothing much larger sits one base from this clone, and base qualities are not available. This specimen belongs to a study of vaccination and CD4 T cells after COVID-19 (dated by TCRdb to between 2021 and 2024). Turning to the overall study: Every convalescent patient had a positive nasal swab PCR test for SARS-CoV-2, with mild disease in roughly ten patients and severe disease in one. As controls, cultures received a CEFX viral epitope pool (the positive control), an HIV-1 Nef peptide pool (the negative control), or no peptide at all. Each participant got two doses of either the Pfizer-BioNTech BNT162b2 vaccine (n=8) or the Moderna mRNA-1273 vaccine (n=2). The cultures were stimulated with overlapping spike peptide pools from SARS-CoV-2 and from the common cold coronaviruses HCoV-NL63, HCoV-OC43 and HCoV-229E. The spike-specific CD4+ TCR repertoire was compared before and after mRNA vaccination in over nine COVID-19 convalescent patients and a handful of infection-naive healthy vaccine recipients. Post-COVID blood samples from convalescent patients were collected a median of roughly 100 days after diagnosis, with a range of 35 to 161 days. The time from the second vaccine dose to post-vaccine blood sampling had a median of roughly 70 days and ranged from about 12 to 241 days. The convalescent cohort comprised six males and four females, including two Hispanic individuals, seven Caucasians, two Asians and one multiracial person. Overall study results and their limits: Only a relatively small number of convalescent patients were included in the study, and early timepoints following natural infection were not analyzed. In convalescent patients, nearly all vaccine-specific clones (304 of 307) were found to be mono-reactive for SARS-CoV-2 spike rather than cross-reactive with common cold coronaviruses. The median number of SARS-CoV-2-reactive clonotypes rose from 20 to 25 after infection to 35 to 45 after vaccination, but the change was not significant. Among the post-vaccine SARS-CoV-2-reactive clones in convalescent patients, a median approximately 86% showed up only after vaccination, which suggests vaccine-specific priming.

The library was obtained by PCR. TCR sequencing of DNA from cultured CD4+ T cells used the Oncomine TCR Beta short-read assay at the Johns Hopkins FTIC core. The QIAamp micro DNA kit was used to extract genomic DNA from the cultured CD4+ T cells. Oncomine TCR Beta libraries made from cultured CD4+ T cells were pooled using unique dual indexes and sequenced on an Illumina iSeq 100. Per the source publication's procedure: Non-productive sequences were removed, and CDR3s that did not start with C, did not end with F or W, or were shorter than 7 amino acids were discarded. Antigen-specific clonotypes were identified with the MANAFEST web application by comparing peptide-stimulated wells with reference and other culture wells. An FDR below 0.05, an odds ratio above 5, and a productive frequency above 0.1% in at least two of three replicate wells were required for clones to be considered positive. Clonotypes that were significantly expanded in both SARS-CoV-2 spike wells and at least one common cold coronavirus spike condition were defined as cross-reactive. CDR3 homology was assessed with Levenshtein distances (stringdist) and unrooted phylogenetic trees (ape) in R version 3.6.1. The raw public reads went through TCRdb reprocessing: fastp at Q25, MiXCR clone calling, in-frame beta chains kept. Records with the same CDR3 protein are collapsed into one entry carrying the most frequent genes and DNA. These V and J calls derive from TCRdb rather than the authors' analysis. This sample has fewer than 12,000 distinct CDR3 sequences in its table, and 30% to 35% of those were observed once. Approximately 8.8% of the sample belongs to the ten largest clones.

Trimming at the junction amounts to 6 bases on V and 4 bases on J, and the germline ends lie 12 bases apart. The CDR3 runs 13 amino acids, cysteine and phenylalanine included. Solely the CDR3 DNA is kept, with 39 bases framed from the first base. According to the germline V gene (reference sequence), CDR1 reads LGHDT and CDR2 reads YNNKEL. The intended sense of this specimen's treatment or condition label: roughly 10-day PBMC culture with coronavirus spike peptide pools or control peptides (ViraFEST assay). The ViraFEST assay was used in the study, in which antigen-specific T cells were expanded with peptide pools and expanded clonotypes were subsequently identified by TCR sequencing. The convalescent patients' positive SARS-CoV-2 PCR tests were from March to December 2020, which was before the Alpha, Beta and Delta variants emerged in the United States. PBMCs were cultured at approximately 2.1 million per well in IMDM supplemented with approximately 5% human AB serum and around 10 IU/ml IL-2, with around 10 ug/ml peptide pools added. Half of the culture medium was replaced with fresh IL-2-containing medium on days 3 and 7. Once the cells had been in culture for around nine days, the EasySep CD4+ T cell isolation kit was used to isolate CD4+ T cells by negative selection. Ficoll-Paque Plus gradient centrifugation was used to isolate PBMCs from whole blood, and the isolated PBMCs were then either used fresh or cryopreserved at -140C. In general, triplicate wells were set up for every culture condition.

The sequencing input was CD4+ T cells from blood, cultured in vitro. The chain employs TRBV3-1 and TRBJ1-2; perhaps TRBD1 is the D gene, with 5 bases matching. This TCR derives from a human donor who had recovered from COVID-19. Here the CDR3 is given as CASRSRGSYGYTF. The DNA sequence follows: TGTGCCAGCAGGAGCCGGGGCAGCTATGGCTACACCTTC.